This T cell receptor beta chain is drawn from a study of neurological immune-mediated disorders. Ten or more counts support this clonotype. Its antigen is unidentified. V trimming: 0 bases; J trimming: 0 bases; junction bases outside the gene matches: 12. The CDR3 length is 19 residues. Germline V CDR1 and CDR2: MGHRA, YSYEKL. Each TCR transcript was tagged with a 10-nucleotide random UMI during 5'RACE. Each CDR3 protein gets one entry after TCRdb re-called the 5' RACE reads with MiXCR. The sample yields 75,000 to 80,000 distinct CDR3 sequences, 4.5% to 6.5% seen once. General study points: Phylogenetically, 18 of 34 multiple sclerosis patients' repertoires fell into one related-CDR3 cluster, a possible signature. The multiple sclerosis repertoire cluster showed no association with any clinical or MRI feature. The authors stated that larger cohorts are needed.

This sequence was found in a woman aged 25 to 45 with multiple sclerosis. This rearrangement joins TRBV4-1 to TRBJ2-3; TRBD1 matches at 7 bases. The sequenced sample consisted of PBMCs. The CDR3 reads CASSQDHRPGTASTDTQYF. DNA for the CDR3: TGCGCCAGCAGCCAAGATCACCGCCCCGGGACAGCTAGCACAGATACGCAGTATTTT.